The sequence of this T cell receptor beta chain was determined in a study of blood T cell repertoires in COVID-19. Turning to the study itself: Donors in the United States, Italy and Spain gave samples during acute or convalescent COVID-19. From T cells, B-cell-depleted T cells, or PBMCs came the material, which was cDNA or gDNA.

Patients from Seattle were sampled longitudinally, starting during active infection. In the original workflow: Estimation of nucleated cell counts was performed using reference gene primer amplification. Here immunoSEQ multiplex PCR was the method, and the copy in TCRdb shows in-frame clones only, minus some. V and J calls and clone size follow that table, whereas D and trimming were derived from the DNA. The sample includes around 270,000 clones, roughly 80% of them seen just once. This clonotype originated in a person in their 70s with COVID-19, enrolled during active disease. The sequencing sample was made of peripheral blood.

The CDR3 DNA sequence: TGTGCCAGCAGTTTCCCCCGAAGGACAGGGGACAATGAGCAGTTCTTC. Translating it yields CASSFPRRTGDNEQFF. The genes are TRBV6-2 or TRBV6-3 and TRBJ2-1, with 9 bases matching TRBD1. CDR3 length equals 16 residues. Looked up from germline, CDR1 is MNHEY and CDR2 is SVGEGT. The ends lost 4 bases at V and 5 bases at J; junction bases unmatched: 9.